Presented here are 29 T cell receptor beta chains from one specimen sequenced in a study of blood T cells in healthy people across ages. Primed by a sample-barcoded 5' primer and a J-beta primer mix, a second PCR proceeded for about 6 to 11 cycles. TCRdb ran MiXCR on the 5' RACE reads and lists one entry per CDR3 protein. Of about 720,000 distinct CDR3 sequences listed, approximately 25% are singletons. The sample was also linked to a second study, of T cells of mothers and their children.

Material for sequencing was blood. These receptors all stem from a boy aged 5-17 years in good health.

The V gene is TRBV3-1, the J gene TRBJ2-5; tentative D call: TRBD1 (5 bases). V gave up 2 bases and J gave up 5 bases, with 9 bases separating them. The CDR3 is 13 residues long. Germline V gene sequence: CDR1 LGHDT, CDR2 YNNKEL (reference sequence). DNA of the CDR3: TGTGCCAGCAGCCAACCAGCAGGGGAGACCCAGTACTTC. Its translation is CASSQPAGETQYF.

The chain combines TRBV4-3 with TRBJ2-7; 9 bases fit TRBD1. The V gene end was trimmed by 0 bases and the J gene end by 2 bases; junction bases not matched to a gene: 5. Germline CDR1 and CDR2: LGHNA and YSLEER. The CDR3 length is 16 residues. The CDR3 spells CASSQDTGTGPYEQYF. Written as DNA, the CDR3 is TGCGCCAGCAGCCAAGATACCGGGACAGGGCCCTACGAGCAGTACTTC.

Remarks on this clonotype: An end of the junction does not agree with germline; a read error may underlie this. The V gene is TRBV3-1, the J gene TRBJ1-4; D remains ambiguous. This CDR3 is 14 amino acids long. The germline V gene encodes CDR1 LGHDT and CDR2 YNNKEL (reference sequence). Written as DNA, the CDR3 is TGCGCCAGCAGCCCGGGTCCCGTCGGTGAAAAACTGTTTTTT. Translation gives CASSPGPVGEKLFF.

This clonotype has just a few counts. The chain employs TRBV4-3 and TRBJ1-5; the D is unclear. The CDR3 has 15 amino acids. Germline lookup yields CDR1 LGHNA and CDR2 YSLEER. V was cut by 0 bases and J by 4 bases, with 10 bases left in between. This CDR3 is CASSQEVGLNQPQHF. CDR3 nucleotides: TGCGCCAGCAGCCAAGAAGTAGGGTTAAATCAGCCCCAGCATTTT.

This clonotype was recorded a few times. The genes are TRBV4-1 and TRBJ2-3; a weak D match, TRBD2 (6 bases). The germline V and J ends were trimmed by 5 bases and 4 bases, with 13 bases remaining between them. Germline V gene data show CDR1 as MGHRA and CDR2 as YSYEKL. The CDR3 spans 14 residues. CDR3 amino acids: CASSTGVGADTQYF. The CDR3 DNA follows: TGCGCCAGCAGCACGGGGGTGGGAGCAGATACGCAGTATTTT.

DNA for the CDR3: TGCGCCAGCAGCTTAAGCGGGACTAGCGGAGATACGCAGTATTTT. This gives the protein CASSLSGTSGDTQYF. This sequence joins TRBV5-1 and TRBJ2-3; TRBD2 agrees at 11 bases. This CDR3 has 15 amino acids. Germline lookup yields CDR1 SGHRS and CDR2 YFSETQ. Trimming took 2 bases from V and 5 from J; bases not matched to a gene: 4.

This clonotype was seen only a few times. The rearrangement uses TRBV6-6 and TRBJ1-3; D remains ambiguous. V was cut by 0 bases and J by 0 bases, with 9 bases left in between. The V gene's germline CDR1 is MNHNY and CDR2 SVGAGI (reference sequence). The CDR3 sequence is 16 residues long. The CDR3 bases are TGTGCCAGCAGTTACTCGACAACGGGCTCTGGAAACACCATATATTTT. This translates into CASSYSTTGSGNTIYF.

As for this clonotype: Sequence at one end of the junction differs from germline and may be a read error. CDR3 loop: CAISEADYEQYF. The CDR3 nucleotides are TGTGCCATCAGTGAGGCAGATTACGAGCAGTACTTC. V and J are TRBV6-2 or TRBV6-3 and TRBJ2-5; D is unclear. The better agreement between TRBJ2-7 and the DNA end casts doubt on the J call. Per germline, CDR1 MNHEY and CDR2 SVGEGT. The CDR3 length is 12 residues.

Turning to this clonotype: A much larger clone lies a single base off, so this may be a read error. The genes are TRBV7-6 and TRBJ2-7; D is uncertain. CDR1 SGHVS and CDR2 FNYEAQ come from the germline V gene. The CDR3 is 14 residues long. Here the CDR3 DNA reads TGTGCCAGCAGCTTAGGCAGGAATTCCTACGCGCAGTACTTC. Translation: CASSLGRNSYAQYF.

As DNA, the CDR3 is TGCGCCAGCAGCCAATCGGACAGGGCACGGGAGCAGTTCTTC. Its translation: CASSQSDRAREQFF. The chain combines TRBV5-1 with TRBJ2-5; 8 nucleotides agree with TRBD1. The DNA end is more similar to TRBJ2-1, so the J call may be wrong. The CDR3 loop spans 14 amino acids. Germline V gives CDR1 SGHRS, CDR2 YFSETQ.

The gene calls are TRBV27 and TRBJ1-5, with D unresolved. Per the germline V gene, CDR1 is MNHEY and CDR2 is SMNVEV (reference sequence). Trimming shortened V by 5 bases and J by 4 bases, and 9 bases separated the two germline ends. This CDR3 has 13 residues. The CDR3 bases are TGTGCCAGCAGTACCTGGACTAATCAGCCCCAGCATTTT. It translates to CASSTWTNQPQHF.

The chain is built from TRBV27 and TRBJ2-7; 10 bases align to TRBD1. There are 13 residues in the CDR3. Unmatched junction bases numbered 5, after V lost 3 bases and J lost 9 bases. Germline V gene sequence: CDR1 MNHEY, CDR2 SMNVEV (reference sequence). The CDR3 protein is CASSLGTGVGQYF. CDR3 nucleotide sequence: TGTGCCAGCAGTTTGGGGACAGGGGTTGGGCAGTACTTC.

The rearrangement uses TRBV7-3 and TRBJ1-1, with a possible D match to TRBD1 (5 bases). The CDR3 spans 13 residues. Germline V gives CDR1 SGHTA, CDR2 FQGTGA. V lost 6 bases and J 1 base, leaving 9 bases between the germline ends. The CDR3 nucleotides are TGTGCCAGCAGGGAACAGGCGAACACTGAAGCTTTCTTT. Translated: CASREQANTEAFF.

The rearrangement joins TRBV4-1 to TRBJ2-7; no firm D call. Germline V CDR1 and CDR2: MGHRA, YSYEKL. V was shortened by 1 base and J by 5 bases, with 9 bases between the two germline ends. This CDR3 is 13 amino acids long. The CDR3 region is CASSQVSLDEQYF. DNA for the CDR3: TGCGCCAGCAGCCAAGTTAGTCTGGACGAGCAGTACTTC.

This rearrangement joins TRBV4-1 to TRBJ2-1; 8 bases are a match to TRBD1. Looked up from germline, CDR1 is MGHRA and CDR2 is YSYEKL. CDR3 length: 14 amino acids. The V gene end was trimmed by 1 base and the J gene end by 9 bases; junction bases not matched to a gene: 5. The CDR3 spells CASSQGAGGGEQFF. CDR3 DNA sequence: TGCGCCAGCAGCCAAGGGGCAGGGGGCGGTGAGCAGTTCTTC.

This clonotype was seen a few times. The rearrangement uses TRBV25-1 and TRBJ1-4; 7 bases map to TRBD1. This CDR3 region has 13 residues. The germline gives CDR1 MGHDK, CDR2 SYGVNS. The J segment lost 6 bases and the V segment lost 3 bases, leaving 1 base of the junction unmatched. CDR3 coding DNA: TGTGCCAGCAGTGAGGGGACAGATGAAAAACTGTTTTTT. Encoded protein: CASSEGTDEKLFF.

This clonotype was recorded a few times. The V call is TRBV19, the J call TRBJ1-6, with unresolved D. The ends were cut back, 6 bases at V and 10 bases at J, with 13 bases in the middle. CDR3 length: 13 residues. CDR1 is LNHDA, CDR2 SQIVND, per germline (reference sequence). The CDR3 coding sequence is TGTGCCAGTAGCCCGGGAGGCACCTCACCCCTCCACTTT. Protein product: CASSPGGTSPLHF. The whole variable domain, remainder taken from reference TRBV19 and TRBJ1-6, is DGGITQSPKYLFRKEGQNVTLSCEQNLNHDAMYWYRQDPGQGLRLIYYSQIVNDFQKGDIAEGYSVSREKKESFPLTVTSAQKNPTAFYLCASSPGGTSPLHFGNGTRLTVT.

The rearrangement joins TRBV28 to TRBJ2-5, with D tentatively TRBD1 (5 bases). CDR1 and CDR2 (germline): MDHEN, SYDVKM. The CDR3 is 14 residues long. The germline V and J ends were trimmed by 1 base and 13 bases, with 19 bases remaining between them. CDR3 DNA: TGTGCCAGCAGTTTATCGTTGGACAAGGAAATTACGTACTTC. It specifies CASSLSLDKEITYF.

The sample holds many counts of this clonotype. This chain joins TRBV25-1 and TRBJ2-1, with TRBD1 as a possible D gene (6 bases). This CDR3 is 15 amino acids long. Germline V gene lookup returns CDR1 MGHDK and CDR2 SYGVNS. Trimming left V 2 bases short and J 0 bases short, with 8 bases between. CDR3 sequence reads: CASSEDRSSYNEQFF. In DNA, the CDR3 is TGTGCCAGCAGTGAAGACAGGAGCTCCTACAATGAGCAGTTCTTC.

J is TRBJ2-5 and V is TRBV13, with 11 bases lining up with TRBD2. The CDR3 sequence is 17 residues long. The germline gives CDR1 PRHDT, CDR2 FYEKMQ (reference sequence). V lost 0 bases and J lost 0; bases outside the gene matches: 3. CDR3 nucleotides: TGTGCCAGCAGCTTAGGAGTTAGCGGGAGGGACCAAGAGACCCAGTACTTC. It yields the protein CASSLGVSGRDQETQYF.

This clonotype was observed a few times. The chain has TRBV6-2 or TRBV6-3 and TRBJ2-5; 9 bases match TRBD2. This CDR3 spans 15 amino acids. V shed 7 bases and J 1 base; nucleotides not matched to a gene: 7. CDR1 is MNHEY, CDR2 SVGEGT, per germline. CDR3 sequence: CASTGSGGRQETQYF. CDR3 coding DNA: TGTGCCAGCACTGGTAGCGGGGGTCGCCAAGAGACCCAGTACTTC.

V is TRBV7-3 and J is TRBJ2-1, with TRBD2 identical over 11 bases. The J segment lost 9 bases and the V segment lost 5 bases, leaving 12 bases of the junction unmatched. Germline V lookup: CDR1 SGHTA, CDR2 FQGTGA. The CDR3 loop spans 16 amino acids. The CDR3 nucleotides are TGTGCCAGCAGCACAGGAACTAGCGGGAGTTCTGCTGAGCAGTTCTTC. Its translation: CASSTGTSGSSAEQFF.

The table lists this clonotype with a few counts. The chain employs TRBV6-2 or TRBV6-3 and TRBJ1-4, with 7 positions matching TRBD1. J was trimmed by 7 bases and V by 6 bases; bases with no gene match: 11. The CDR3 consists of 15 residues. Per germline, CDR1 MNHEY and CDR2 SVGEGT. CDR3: CASRRDDRVAEKLFF. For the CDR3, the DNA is TGTGCCAGCAGACGAGACGACAGGGTGGCTGAAAAACTGTTTTTT.

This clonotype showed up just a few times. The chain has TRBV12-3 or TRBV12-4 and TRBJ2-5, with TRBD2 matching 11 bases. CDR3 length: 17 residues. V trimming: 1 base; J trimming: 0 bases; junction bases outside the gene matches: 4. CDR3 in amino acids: CASSLVGLAAYQETQYF. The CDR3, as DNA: TGTGCCAGCAGTTTAGTGGGACTAGCGGCGTACCAAGAGACCCAGTACTTC.

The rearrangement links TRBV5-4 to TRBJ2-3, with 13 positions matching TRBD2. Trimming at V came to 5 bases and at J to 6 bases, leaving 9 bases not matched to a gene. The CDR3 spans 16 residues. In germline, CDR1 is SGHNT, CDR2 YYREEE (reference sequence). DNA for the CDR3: TGTGCCAGCAGTTCTCGGACTAGCGGGAGTTCTGATACGCAGTATTTT. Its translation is CASSSRTSGSSDTQYF.

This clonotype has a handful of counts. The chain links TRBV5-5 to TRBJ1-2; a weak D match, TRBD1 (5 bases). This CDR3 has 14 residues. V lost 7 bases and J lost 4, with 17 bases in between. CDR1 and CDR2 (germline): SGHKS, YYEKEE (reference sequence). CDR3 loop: CASGLGQTVYGYTF. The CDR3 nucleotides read TGTGCCAGCGGGTTGGGGCAGACAGTCTATGGCTACACCTTC. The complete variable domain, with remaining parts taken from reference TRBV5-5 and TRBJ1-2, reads DAGVTQSPTHLIKTRGQQVTLRCSPISGHKSVSWYQQVLGQGPQFIFQYYEKEERGRGNFPDRFSARQFPNYSSELNVNALLLGDSALYLCASGLGQTVYGYTFGSGTRLTVV.

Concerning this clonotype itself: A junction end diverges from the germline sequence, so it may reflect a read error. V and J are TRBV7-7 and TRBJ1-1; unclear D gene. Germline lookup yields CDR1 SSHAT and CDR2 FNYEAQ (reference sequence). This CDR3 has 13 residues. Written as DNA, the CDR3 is TGTGCTAGCAGCCCTCTTGAGAGGACTGAAGCTTTCTTT. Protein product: CASSPLERTEAFF.

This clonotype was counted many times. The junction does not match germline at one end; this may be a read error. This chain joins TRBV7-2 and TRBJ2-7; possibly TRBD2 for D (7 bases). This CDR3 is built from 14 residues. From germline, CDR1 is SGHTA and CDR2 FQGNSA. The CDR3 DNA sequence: TGCGCCAGCAGCTTGGGGGGGGCCTCCTACGAGCAGTACTTC. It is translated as CASSLGGASYEQYF. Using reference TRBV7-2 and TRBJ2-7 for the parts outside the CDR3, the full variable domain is GAGVSQSPSNKVTEKGKDVELRCDPISGHTALYWYRQSLGQGLEFLIYFQGNSAPDKSGLPSDRFSAERTGGSVSTLTIQRTQQEDSAVYLCASSLGGASYEQYFGPGTRLTVT.

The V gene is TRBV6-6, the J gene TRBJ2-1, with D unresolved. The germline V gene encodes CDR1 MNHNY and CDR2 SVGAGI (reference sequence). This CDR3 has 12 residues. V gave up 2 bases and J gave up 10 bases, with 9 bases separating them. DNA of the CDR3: TGTGCCAGCAGTTACGGAGTGTGGGAGCAGTTCTTC. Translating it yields CASSYGVWEQFF.